These T cell receptor beta chains were read from a single sample in a study of blood T cell repertoires in COVID-19. Using immunoSEQ multiplex PCR, the repertoire was profiled, and TCRdb retains in-frame clones only, with some absent. Among fewer than 300,000 clones listed, roughly 90% were seen once. Specimen: PBMCs or T cells enriched from blood (not recorded which). Every receptor here comes from a woman aged 25 to 39 who had recovered from COVID-19. Both conserved end residues are part of each CDR3. The D gene is left open where the match is weak. Size tells how often a clone was seen (once, few, many) or the class of an expanded clone, and some rows leave it out.

TRBV5-4,TRBJ2-1,TRBD2,NA,CASKLAGEGGQFF,TGTGCCAGCAAACTAGCGGGAGAAGGGGGGCAGTTCTTC
TRBV10-3,TRBJ2-5,NA,NA,CAIRAGTNQETQYF,TGTGCCATCAGAGCCGGGACAAATCAAGAGACCCAGTACTTC
TRBV5-1,TRBJ1-1,TRBD1,NA,CASSTGTGGSYTEAFF,TGCGCCAGCAGCACTGGGACAGGGGGCAGTTACACTGAAGCTTTCTTT
TRBV7-9,TRBJ2-7,NA,NA,CASSLDGMMGQEQYF,TGTGCCAGCAGCTTAGATGGGATGATGGGGCAGGAGCAGTACTTC
TRBV9,TRBJ1-5,TRBD1,NA,CASSAQTGFDQPQHF,TGTGCCAGCAGCGCCCAGACAGGGTTCGATCAGCCCCAGCATTTT
TRBV5-5,TRBJ2-1,TRBD2,NA,CASSQPGLAPDNEQFF,TGTGCCAGCAGCCAACCGGGACTAGCCCCAGACAATGAGCAGTTCTTC
TRBV7-2,TRBJ1-1,TRBD1,NA,CASSLVGQVNTEAFF,TGTGCCAGCAGCTTAGTGGGACAGGTGAACACTGAAGCTTTCTTT
TRBV30,TRBJ2-7,NA,NA,CAWNQQGYEQYF,TGTGCCTGGAATCAACAGGGCTACGAGCAGTACTTC
TRBV6-5,TRBJ2-3,NA,once,CASSYSKVAGTDTQYF,TGTGCCAGCAGTTACTCGAAGGTTGCAGGGACAGATACGCAGTATTTT
TRBV10-3,TRBJ2-7,TRBD2,NA,CAIRPSSGSSYEQYF,TGTGCCATCAGACCCTCTAGCGGGAGCTCCTACGAGCAGTACTTC
TRBV3-1/TRBV3-2,TRBJ2-3,NA,NA,CASSQALGTDTQYF,TGTGCCAGCAGCCAAGCACTAGGAACAGATACGCAGTATTTT
TRBV29-1,TRBJ2-7,NA,once,CSVEDDAGPSYEQYF,TGCAGCGTTGAAGATGACGCGGGGCCCTCCTACGAGCAGTACTTC
TRBV27,TRBJ2-1,NA,once,CASSLAGYNEQFF,TGTGCCAGCAGTCTTGCAGGGTACAATGAGCAGTTCTTC
TRBV9,TRBJ2-1,TRBD2,NA,CASSVDASGVVSYNEQFF,TGTGCCAGCAGCGTAGATGCTAGCGGGGTTGTCTCCTACAATGAGCAGTTCTTC
TRBV5-4,TRBJ2-2,TRBD2,NA,CASSLARLAGTGELFF,TGTGCCAGCAGCTTGGCGAGACTAGCAGGCACCGGGGAGCTGTTTTTT
TRBV3-1/TRBV3-2,TRBJ1-2,NA,NA,CASSQGAKGGYTF,TGTGCCAGCAGCCAGGGGGCTAAAGGCGGCTACACCTTC
TRBV18,TRBJ1-4,NA,few,CASSPSAGNEKLFF,TGTGCCAGCTCACCCTCGGCGGGGAATGAAAAACTGTTTTTT
TRBV3-1/TRBV3-2,TRBJ2-7,TRBD2,NA,CASSQGTSYNEQYF,TGTGCCAGCAGCCAAGGGACTAGCTACAACGAGCAGTACTTC
TRBV6-2/TRBV6-3,TRBJ2-2,NA,NA,CASSSVRELFF,TGTGCCAGCAGTTCCGTAAGGGAGCTGTTTTTT
TRBV5-1,TRBJ2-1,TRBD2,NA,CASTRLAHTYNEQFF,TGCGCCAGCACCCGACTAGCGCATACCTACAATGAGCAGTTCTTC
TRBV19,TRBJ1-2,TRBD1,few,CASRRGDYGYTF,TGTGCCAGCCGCAGGGGGGACTATGGCTACACCTTC
TRBV14,TRBJ2-7,NA,NA,CASSPKGVNSYEQYF,TGTGCCAGCAGCCCTAAAGGGGTGAACTCCTACGAGCAGTACTTC
TRBV7-3,TRBJ1-3,NA,NA,CASSPGHENTIYF,TGTGCCAGCAGCCCCGGACACGAAAACACCATATATTTT
TRBV7-2,TRBJ2-1,NA,NA,CASSLLNEQFF,TGTGCCAGCAGCCTACTTAATGAGCAGTTCTTC